This T cell receptor (beta chain) was captured in a study of T cell repertoires in cytomegalovirus infection. The wider study: Public TCR beta signatures marked donors with CMV infection and the matching HLA.

MiXCR, applied by TCRdb to the reads, yields one record per CDR3 protein. The sample contains some 220,000 distinct CDR3 sequences, less than 50% of which appear only once. Per germline, CDR1 ENHRY and CDR2 SYGVKD. The CDR3 totals 16 residues. V dropped 1 base and J dropped 0; count of bases not matched to a gene: 5. For this clonotype: Its antigen is currently unknown.

Findings and caveats of the study: Summed frequency of shared TCR beta families picked out CMV carriers who also had the relevant HLA.

The TCR comes from a human donor in good health (CMV status not recorded). Some clones in this sample may be carry-over from other donors' samples. The V and J genes are TRBV10-3 and TRBJ1-2; 7 positions agree with TRBD1. The sequencing here drew on CD8+ T cells from cultured PBMCs, taken from culture after CMV antigen stimulation. CDR3 sequence reads: CAISEFAGGANYGYTF. The CDR3 DNA reads as TGTGCCATCAGTGAGTTTGCAGGGGGTGCTAACTATGGCTACACCTTC.